A single sample gave rise to the 16 T cell receptor beta chains below, sequenced in a study of blood T cell repertoires in COVID-19. TCRdb's copy holds only in-frame clones and misses some; the assay was immunoSEQ multiplex PCR. The table has roughly 99,000 clones, 75% to 95% seen once. The material sequenced was peripheral blood. The receptors here all came from a woman in her thirties with acute or convalescent COVID-19.

The genes are TRBV7-2 and TRBJ1-5, with D unclear. The V end was cut by 1 base, the J end by 7 bases, with 11 bases between. Germline V gene sequence: CDR1 SGHTA, CDR2 FQGNSA. This CDR3 comprises 14 residues. The CDR3 protein is CASSLGSFAQPQHF. The CDR3 nucleotides read TGTGCCAGCAGCTTAGGTTCTTTCGCGCAGCCCCAGCATTTT.

The chain recombines TRBV18 with TRBJ2-6, with D maybe TRBD1 (8 bases). The length of the CDR3 is 15 residues. The V end lost 5 bases, the J end lost 6 bases, and 14 bases lay between the germline ends. Germline values: CDR1 KGHSH, CDR2 LQKENI. CDR3 coding DNA: TGTGCCAGCTCAGCACAGGGGGGGGAGGCCAACGTCCTGACTTTC. It translates to CASSAQGGEANVLTF.

V usage is TRBV7-2 and J usage is TRBJ2-1; the match to TRBD2 covers 10 bases. Germline lookup yields CDR1 SGHTA and CDR2 FQGNSA. This CDR3 comprises 17 residues. The V segment lost 1 base and the J segment 5 bases; nucleotides outside the gene matches: 8. For the CDR3, the DNA is TGTGCCAGCAGCTTAGAAAGCGGGGGGGCCGAAGACAATGAGCAGTTCTTC. Protein product: CASSLESGGAEDNEQFF.

This chain connects TRBV11-3 to TRBJ2-1; D perhaps matches TRBD2 (5 bases). The CDR3 is made up of 13 amino acids. The V gene lost 3 bases and the J gene lost 5 bases, with 8 bases spanning the gap. CDR1 SGHNT and CDR2 YENEEA come from the germline V gene. The CDR3 DNA reads as TGTGCCAGCAGCTTCGACTACCACAATGAGCAGTTCTTC. This translates into CASSFDYHNEQFF.

The genes are TRBV7-8 and TRBJ1-1, with TRBD1 matching 7 bases. Germline assignment: CDR1 SGHVS and CDR2 FQNEAQ. Germline trimming cut 2 bases from V and 0 bases from J; bases unmatched to any gene: 15. The CDR3 runs 19 residues. The CDR3 sequence: CASSLSARGTAYLNTEAFF. The CDR3 region has the DNA TGTGCCAGCAGCTTAAGCGCCCGGGGGACAGCGTACCTGAACACTGAAGCTTTCTTT.

The chain joins TRBV7-3 to TRBJ2-7; no firm D call. Germline assignment: CDR1 SGHTA and CDR2 FQGTGA. The CDR3 length is 14 residues. V shed 2 bases and J shed 0 bases, with 8 bases lying between them. This CDR3 reads CASSLSRGSYEQYF. The CDR3 DNA follows: TGTGCCAGCAGCTTATCGAGAGGCTCCTACGAGCAGTACTTC.

The chain recombines TRBV11-2 with TRBJ2-3; D is ambiguous. CDR1 and CDR2 from the germline V gene are SGHAT and FQNNGV. V dropped 5 bases and J dropped 4 bases, with 7 bases sitting between them. The CDR3 sequence is 12 residues long. This CDR3 reads CASSPPSDTQYF. The CDR3 DNA follows: TGTGCCAGCAGCCCCCCTTCAGATACGCAGTATTTT.

This chain joins TRBV3-1 (or the pseudogene TRBV3-2) and TRBJ2-3; TRBD1 matches at 9 bases. Trimming took 4 bases from V and 4 from J; bases not matched to a gene: 9. Germline values: CDR1 LGHDT, CDR2 YNNKEL (reference sequence). CDR3 length: 16 residues. The CDR3 region is CASSPRGTGRSDTQYF. CDR3 bases: TGTGCCAGCAGCCCCAGAGGGACAGGGAGGTCAGATACGCAGTATTTT.

The rearrangement joins TRBV27 to TRBJ1-4; 8 bases line up with TRBD1. Germline trimming cut 5 bases from V and 7 bases from J; bases unmatched to any gene: 12. Germline V gene lookup returns CDR1 MNHEY and CDR2 SMNVEV (reference sequence). The length of the CDR3 is 16 residues. In DNA form, the CDR3 reads TGTGCCAGCAGTCATGGGAGACAGGGGTTGAGTGAAAAACTGTTTTTT. It translates to CASSHGRQGLSEKLFF.

The chain combines TRBV4-3 with TRBJ1-3; 8 nucleotides align to TRBD1. Germline V gene data show CDR1 as LGHNA and CDR2 as YSLEER. V trimming: 0 bases; J trimming: 6 bases; junction bases outside the gene matches: 4. The length of the CDR3 is 15 residues. The CDR3 spells CASSQDSGGENTIYF. The CDR3 nucleotides are TGCGCCAGCAGCCAAGATTCAGGGGGCGAAAACACCATATATTTT.

The chain uses TRBV27 and TRBJ2-7, with 12 bases aligning to TRBD2. Germline-derived CDR1 and CDR2 are MNHEY and SMNVEV (reference sequence). The trim removed 3 bases at V and 4 bases at J, leaving 4 bases unmatched. The CDR3 length is 15 residues. CDR3 residues: CASSLTSGRPYEQYF. The CDR3 DNA is TGTGCCAGCAGTTTGACTAGCGGGAGACCGTACGAGCAGTACTTC.

This sequence joins TRBV5-1 and TRBJ2-7, with 9 bases identical to TRBD1. The CDR3 covers 15 residues. The germline V gene has CDR1 SGHRS and CDR2 YFSETQ. V gave up 0 bases and J gave up 0 bases; unmatched junction bases: 1. The CDR3 nucleotides read TGCGCCAGCAGCTTGGAGACAGGGGGCTCCTACGAGCAGTACTTC. Translated, it gives CASSLETGGSYEQYF. Filled out from reference TRBV5-1 and TRBJ2-7, the complete variable domain reads KAGVTQTPRYLIKTRGQQVTLSCSPISGHRSVSWYQQTPGQGLQFLFEYFSETQRNKGNFPGRFSGRQFSNSRSEMNVSTLELGDSALYLCASSLETGGSYEQYFGPGTRLTVT.

The rearrangement uses TRBV27 and TRBJ2-7, with 10 bases aligning to TRBD1. J was trimmed by 0 bases and V by 2 bases; bases with no gene match: 1. The V gene's germline CDR1 is MNHEY and CDR2 SMNVEV (reference sequence). The CDR3 consists of 15 residues. In nucleotides, the CDR3 is TGTGCCAGCAGTTTAGGGACAGGGGCCTCCTACGAGCAGTACTTC. This translates into CASSLGTGASYEQYF.

The chain combines TRBV6-5 with TRBJ2-1; D is possibly TRBD2 (5 bases). The CDR3 spans 13 residues. With 6 bases removed from V and 14 bases from J, the gap between germline ends came to 20 bases. Germline values: CDR1 MNHEY, CDR2 SVGAGI. The CDR3 DNA is TGTGCCAGCAGACCACGGGAAGGGTATACGGAGTTCTTC. It yields the protein CASRPREGYTEFF.

This chain connects TRBV6-1 to TRBJ2-2; D is unclear. In germline, CDR1 is MNHNS, CDR2 SASEGT. CDR3 length: 12 amino acids. V was shortened by 2 bases and J by 4 bases, with 2 bases between the two germline ends. CDR3 DNA: TGTGCCAGCAGTGAACGCACCGGGGAGCTGTTTTTT. It encodes CASSERTGELFF.

The chain employs TRBV30 and TRBJ1-6, with a weak D call TRBD1 (6 bases). Germline loops: CDR1 GTSNPN, CDR2 SVGIG (reference sequence). CDR3 length: 13 residues. Trimming removed 2 bases at V and 9 bases at J, with 11 bases between. Here the CDR3 DNA reads TGTGCCTGGAGTCCAGGGGAAGTTTCACCCCTCCACTTT. This codes for CAWSPGEVSPLHF.